These 3 T cell receptor beta chains were sequenced from one sample in a study of OX40 agonist ivuxolimab in advanced cancers. Method: immunoSEQ multiplex PCR; TCRdb's copy keeps in-frame clones and lacks some. The data show nearly 50,000 clones, about 88% seen once. The starting material was CD4+ or CD8+ T cells sorted from blood, obtained in a trial of the OX40 agonist ivuxolimab. The receptors here all came from an adult with an advanced solid tumor such as melanoma, head and neck, liver or kidney cancer.

The V and J genes are TRBV6-5 and TRBJ2-1; D may correspond to TRBD1 or TRBD2 (7 bases each). Germline CDR1 reads MNHEY; CDR2 reads SVGAGI. CDR3 length: 14 amino acids. Trimming took 7 bases from V and 10 from J, leaving 20 bases between them. CDR3 sequence: CASKQPGGVREQFF. For the CDR3, the DNA is TGTGCCAGCAAACAACCAGGGGGGGTAAGGGAGCAGTTCTTC.

This clone was observed a single time. This chain connects TRBV19 to TRBJ2-1; D gene uncertain. Trimming removed 7 bases at V and 2 bases at J, with 9 bases between. Germline assignment: CDR1 LNHDA and CDR2 SQIVND (reference sequence). The CDR3 runs to 13 residues. The CDR3: CASKGAPYNEQFF. The CDR3 DNA sequence: TGTGCCAGTAAAGGAGCACCCTACAATGAGCAGTTCTTC.

The chain has TRBV5-4 and TRBJ2-2; a weak D match, TRBD1 (6 bases). The V and J ends lost 4 bases and 1 base respectively, with 11 bases between them. This CDR3 contains 15 residues. CDR1 and CDR2 (germline): SGHNT, YYREEE (reference sequence). CDR3 residues: CASSIGTRNTGELFF. In nucleotides, the CDR3 is TGTGCCAGCAGCATAGGGACACGGAACACCGGGGAGCTGTTTTTT. The full variable domain, with the rest looked up from reference TRBV5-4 and TRBJ2-2, is ETGVTQSPTHLIKTRGQQVTLRCSSQSGHNTVSWYQQALGQGPQFIFQYYREEENGRGNFPPRFSGLQFPNYSSELNVNALELDDSALYLCASSIGTRNTGELFFGEGSRLTVL.